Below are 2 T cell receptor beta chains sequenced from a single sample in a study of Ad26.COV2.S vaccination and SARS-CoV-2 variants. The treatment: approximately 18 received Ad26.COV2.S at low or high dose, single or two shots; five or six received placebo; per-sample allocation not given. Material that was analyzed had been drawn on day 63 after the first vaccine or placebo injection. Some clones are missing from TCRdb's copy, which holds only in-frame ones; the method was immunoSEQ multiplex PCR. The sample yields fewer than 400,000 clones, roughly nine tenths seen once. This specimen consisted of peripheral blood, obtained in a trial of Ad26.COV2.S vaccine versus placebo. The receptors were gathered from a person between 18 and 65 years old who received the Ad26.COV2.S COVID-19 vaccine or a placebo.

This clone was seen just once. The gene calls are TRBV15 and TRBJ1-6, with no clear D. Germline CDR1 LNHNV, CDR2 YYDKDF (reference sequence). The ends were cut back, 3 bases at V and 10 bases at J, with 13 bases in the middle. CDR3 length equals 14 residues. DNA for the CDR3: TGTGCCACCAGCAGTATCGAGAGCTTCTCACCCCTCCACTTT. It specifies CATSSIESFSPLHF. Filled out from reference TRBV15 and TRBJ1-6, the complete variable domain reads DAMVIQNPRYQVTQFGKPVTLSCSQTLNHNVMYWYQQKSSQAPKLLFHYYDKDFNNEADTPDNFQSRRPNTSFCFLDIRSPGLGDTAMYLCATSSIESFSPLHFGNGTRLTVT.

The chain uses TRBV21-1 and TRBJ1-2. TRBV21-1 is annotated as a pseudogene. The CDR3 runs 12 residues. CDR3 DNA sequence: TGTGCCAGCAGCAAAGGGGGCTATGGCTACACCTTC. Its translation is CASSKGGYGYTF.